A single T cell receptor (beta chain) is shown here with its context. No cognate antigen has been identified for it. No qualities accompany the bases; no much larger clone lies one base away. V is pared back by 6 bases and J by 2 bases, with 13 bases lying between the germline termini. From its cysteine to its phenylalanine, the CDR3 spans 14 amino acids. Of all the DNA, just the CDR3 is kept, 42 bases in frame from base 1. Per the germline V gene, KGHSH is the CDR1 and LQKENI is the CDR2. Preparation of the library involved 5' RACE. This sample was sequenced with a NextSeq 500. Unique molecular identifiers were attached to individual cDNA molecules in the TCR library protocol so that sequencing error and PCR bias could be corrected. TCR alpha and beta chains were both sequenced, and the abundances of alpha and beta sequences in each sample were closely correlated with each other. As for the authors' bioinformatics: Decombinator V4 was used to annotate TCR sequences for V gene, J gene and CDR3. TCRs were defined as expanded if a significant change between any two time points was detected under a Poisson model with p below 0.0001. TCR abundances were normalised to the total number of TCRs sequenced per sample and were expressed as counts per million. MAIT TCRs were defined by TRAV1-2 paired with TRAJ12, TRAJ20 or TRAJ33, and iNKT TCRs by TRAV10 paired with TRAJ18. A search of VDJdb, accessed on 1 November 2021, was run for TCRs annotated to CMV, EBV and SARS-CoV-2, with TCRs annotated for multiple antigens excluded. TCRdb handled the public reads itself, with Q25 trimming in fastp and clone calling in MiXCR, and kept productive beta chains. CDR3 protein duplicates are merged, each entry listing the most common genes and DNA. Clone size and V and J calls follow TCRdb, not the original study. The sample table lists 55,000 to 75,000 distinct CDR3 sequences, approximately 10% of them with a count of one. The ten most abundant clones make up roughly 1.2% of the sample.

The data are from a study of early T cells in non-severe SARS-CoV-2 infection (dated by TCRdb to about 2021). Some background on the complete study: Because TCR sequencing relied on bulk RNA taken from unsorted whole blood, pairing of alpha and beta chains was not possible.

The study was a case-control design nested within a healthcare worker cohort in London, UK, with weekly nasopharyngeal swab PCR tests and blood sampling. Healthcare workers were recruited between 23 and 31 March 2020, during the week of the UK lockdown, and were followed weekly for up to about 16 weeks. Broader findings and caveats from the paper: VDJdb matching was skewed toward anti-spike CD8 responses and likely underestimated virus-specific expansions by missing private and CD4 specificities.

The chain is made from TRBV18 and TRBJ1-2; no D gene call is confident. Input material: whole blood. This receptor was taken from an adult who was a healthcare worker with PCR-confirmed SARS-CoV-2 infection or an uninfected control (not recorded which). CDR3 protein: CASSLMDGNYGYTF. The DNA sequence is as follows: TGTGCCAGCTCCCTGATGGACGGGAACTATGGCTACACCTTC.